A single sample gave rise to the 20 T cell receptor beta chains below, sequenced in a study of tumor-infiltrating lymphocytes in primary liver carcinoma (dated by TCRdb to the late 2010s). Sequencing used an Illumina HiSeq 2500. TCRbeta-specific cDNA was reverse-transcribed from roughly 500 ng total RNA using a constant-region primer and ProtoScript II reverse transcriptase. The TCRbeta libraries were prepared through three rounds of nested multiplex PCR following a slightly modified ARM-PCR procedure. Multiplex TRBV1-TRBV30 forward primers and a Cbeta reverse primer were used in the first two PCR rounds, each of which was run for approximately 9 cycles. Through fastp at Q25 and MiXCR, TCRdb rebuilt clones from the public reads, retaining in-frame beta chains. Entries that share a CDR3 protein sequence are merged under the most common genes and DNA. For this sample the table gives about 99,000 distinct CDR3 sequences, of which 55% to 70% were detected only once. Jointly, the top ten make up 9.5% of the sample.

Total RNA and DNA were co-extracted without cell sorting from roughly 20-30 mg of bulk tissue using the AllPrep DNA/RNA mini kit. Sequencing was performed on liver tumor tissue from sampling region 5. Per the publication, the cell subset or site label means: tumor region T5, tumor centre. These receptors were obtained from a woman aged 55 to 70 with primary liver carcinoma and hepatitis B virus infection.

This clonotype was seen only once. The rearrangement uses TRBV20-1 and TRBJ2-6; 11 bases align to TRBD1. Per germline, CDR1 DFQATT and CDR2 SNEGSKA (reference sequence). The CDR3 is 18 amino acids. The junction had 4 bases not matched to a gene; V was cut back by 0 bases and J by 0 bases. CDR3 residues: CSARDQGTGGSGANVLTF. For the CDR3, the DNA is TGCAGTGCTAGAGATCAGGGGACAGGGGGCTCTGGGGCCAACGTCCTGACTTTC.

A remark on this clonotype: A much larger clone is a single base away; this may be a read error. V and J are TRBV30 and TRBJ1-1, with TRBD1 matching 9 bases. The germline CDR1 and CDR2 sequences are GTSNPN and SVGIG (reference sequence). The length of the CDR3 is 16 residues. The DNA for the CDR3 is TGTGCCGGGAGTGTACTGGGGACAGGGAAGAACACTGAAGCTTTCTTT. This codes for CAGSVLGTGKNTEAFF.

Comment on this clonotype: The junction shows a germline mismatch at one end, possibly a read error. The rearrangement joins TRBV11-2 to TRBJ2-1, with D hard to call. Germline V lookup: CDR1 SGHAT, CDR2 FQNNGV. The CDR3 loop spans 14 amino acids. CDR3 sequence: CTSSQRNVRNDQFF. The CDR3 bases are TGTACCAGCAGCCAAAGGAACGTCCGCAATGACCAGTTCTTC.

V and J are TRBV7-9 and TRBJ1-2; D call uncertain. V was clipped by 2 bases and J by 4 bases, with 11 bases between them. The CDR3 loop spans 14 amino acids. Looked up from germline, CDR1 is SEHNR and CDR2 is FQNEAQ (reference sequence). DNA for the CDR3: TGTGCCAGCAGCTTAACTGGCCAGAGCTATGGCTACACCTTC. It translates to CASSLTGQSYGYTF.

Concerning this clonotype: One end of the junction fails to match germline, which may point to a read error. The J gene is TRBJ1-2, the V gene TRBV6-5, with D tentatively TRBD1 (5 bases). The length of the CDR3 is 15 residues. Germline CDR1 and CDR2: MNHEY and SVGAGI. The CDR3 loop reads CVSNPTDKGKYGYTF. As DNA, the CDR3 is TGTGTCAGCAACCCAACGGACAAGGGCAAGTATGGCTACACCTTC.

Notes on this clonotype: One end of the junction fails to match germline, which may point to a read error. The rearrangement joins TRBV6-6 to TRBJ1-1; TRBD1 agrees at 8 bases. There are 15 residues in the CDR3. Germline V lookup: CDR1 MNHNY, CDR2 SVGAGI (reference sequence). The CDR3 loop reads CVSSLQGAANTEAFF. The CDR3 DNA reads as TGTGTCAGCAGCCTCCAGGGGGCGGCGAACACTGAGGCTTTCTTT.

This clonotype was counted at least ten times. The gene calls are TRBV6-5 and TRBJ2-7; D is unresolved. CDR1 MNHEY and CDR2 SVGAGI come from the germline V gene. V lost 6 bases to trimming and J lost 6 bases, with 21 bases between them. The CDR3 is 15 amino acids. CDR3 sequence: CASSPRSDLLGEQYF. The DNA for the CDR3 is TGTGCCAGCAGCCCAAGATCCGACCTACTGGGCGAGCAGTACTTC.

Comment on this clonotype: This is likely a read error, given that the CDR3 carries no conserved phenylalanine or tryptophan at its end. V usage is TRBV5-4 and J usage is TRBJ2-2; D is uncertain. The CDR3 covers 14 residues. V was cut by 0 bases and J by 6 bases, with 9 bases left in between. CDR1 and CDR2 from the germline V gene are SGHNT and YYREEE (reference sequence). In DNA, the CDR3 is TGTGCCAGCAGCTTGGGAACAAGTCCCGGGGAGCTGTTTTCT. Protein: CASSLGTSPGELFS.

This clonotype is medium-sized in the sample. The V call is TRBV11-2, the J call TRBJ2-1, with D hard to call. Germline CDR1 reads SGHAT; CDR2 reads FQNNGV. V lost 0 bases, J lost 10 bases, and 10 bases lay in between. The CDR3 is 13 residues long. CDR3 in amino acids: CASSLDRVREQFF. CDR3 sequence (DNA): TGTGCCAGCAGCTTAGACCGGGTAAGAGAGCAGTTCTTC.

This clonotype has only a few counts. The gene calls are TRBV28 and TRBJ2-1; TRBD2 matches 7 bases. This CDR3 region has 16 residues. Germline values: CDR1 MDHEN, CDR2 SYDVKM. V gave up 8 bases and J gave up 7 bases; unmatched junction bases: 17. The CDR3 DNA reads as TGTGCCAGCGGCCTCTTCGGCGGGAGTCTTCGTAATGAGCAGTTCTTC. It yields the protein CASGLFGGSLRNEQFF.

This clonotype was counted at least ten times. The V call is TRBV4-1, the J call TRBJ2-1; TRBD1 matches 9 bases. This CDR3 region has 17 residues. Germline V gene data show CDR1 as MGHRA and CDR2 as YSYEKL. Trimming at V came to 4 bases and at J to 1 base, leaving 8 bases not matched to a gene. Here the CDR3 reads CASSPIPGQGSYNEQFF. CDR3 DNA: TGCGCCAGCAGCCCCATACCGGGACAGGGATCCTACAATGAGCAGTTCTTC.

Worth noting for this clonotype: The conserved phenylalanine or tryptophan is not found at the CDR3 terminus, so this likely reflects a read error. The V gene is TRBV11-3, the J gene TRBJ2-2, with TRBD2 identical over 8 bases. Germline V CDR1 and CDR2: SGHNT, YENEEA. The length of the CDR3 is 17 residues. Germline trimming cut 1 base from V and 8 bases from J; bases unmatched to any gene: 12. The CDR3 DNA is TGTGCCAGCAGCTTAGGCAGGTTAGCGGGAACCACTGGGGAGCTGTTTTCT. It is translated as CASSLGRLAGTTGELFS.

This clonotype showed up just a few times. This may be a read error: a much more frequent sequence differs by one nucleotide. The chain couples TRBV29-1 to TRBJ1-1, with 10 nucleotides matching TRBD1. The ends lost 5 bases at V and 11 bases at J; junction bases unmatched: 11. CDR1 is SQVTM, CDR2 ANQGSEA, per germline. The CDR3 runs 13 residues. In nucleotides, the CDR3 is TGCAGCGTTCCGGCCGGGACAGGGGCTGCGGCTTTCTTT. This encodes CSVPAGTGAAAFF.

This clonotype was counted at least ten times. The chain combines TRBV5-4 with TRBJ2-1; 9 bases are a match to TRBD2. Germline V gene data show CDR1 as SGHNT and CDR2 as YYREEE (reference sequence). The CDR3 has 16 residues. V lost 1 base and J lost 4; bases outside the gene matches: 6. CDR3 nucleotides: TGTGCCAGCAGCTTGAAGCTGGCGGGAGGGTACAATGAGCAGTTCTTC. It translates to CASSLKLAGGYNEQFF. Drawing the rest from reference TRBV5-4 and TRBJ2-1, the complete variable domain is ETGVTQSPTHLIKTRGQQVTLRCSSQSGHNTVSWYQQALGQGPQFIFQYYREEENGRGNFPPRFSGLQFPNYSSELNVNALELDDSALYLCASSLKLAGGYNEQFFGPGTRLTVL.

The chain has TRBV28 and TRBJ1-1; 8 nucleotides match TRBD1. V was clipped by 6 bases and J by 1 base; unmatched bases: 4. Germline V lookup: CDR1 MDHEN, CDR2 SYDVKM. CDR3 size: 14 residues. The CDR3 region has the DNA TGTGCCAGCAGCTGTGGACAGGGGAACACTGAAGCTTTCTTT. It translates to CASSCGQGNTEAFF.

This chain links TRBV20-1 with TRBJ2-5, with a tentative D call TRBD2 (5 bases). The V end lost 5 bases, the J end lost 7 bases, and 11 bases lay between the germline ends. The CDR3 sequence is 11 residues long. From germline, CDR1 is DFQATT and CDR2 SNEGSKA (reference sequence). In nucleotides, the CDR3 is TGCAGTGCTCCGCTTCGGGGGACCCAGTACTTC. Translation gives CSAPLRGTQYF.

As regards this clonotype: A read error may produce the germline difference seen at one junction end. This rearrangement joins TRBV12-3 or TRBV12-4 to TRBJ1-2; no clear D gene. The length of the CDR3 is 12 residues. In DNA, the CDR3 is TGTGCCAGCAGTTTAGATCCCTATGGCTACGCCTTC. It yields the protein CASSLDPYGYAF.

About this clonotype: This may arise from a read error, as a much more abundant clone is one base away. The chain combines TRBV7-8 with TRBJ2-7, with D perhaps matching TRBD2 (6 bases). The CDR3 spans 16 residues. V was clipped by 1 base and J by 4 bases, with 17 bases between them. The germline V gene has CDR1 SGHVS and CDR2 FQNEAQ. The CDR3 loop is CASSLGPLVGGYEQYF. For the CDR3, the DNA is TGTGCCAGCAGCTTAGGCCCACTAGTGGGAGGATACGAGCAGTACTTC.

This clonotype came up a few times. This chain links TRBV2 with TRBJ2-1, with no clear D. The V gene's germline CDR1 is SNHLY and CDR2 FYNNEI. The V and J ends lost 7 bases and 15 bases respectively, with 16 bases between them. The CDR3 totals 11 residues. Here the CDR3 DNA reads TGTGCCAGCACCGAGATTAGGTCGGTGTTCTTC. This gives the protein CASTEIRSVFF.

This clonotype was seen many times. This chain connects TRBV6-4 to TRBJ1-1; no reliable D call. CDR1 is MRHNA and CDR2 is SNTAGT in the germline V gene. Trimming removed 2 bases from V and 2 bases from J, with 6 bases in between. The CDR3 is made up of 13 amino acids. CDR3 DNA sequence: TGTGCCAGCAGTGACAACGCCAACACTGAAGCTTTCTTT. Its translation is CASSDNANTEAFF.